The 17 T cell receptor beta chains listed next were all sequenced from one sample in a study of Ad26.COV2.S vaccination and SARS-CoV-2 variants. TCRdb keeps only in-frame clones here, not all; method: immunoSEQ multiplex PCR. The data contain about 480,000 clones, 87% of them singletons. Sample treatment: approximately 18 received Ad26.COV2.S at low or high dose, single or two shots; about 5 received placebo; per-sample allocation not given. Day 63 after the first injection of vaccine or placebo was the sampling time. This specimen consisted of peripheral blood, obtained in a trial of Ad26.COV2.S vaccine versus placebo. The receptor set was obtained from a person aged 18-65 years who received the Ad26.COV2.S COVID-19 vaccine or a placebo.

This chain joins TRBV19 and TRBJ2-7, with TRBD2 as a possible D gene (5 bases). CDR3 length: 14 amino acids. Trimming took off 3 bases at V and 6 bases at J, with 15 bases between the two ends. Germline V gene sequence: CDR1 LNHDA, CDR2 SQIVND (reference sequence). The CDR3 sequence: CASSIGIVHSEQYF. CDR3 sequence (DNA): TGTGCCAGTAGTATCGGGATTGTTCATAGCGAGCAGTACTTC.

The chain combines TRBV24-1 with TRBJ2-5; 12 bases line up with TRBD2. CDR1 and CDR2 from the germline V gene are KGHDR and SFDVKD. There are 16 residues in the CDR3. V lost 1 base, J lost 2 bases, and 1 base stayed unmatched. The CDR3 DNA reads TGTGCCACCAGTGATTTTGGACTAGCGGGACAAGAGACCCAGTACTTC. The encoded protein is CATSDFGLAGQETQYF.

This clone was found a few times. This chain uses TRBV7-9 with TRBJ1-2; 8 bases line up with TRBD1. CDR1 SEHNR and CDR2 FQNEAQ come from the germline V gene (reference sequence). Trimming removed 5 bases from V and 5 bases from J; junction bases left unmatched: 7. This CDR3 region has 14 residues. The CDR3 loop reads CASSAPTGEYGYTF. In DNA form, the CDR3 reads TGTGCCAGCAGCGCCCCGACAGGGGAGTATGGCTACACCTTC.

The chain couples TRBV30 to TRBJ2-7; TRBD2 aligns across 10 bases. This CDR3 region has 17 residues. V gave up 2 bases and J gave up 7 bases; unmatched junction bases: 17. Germline assignment: CDR1 GTSNPN and CDR2 SVGIG (reference sequence). The DNA of the CDR3 is TGTGCCTGGAGTTTCCCAACCGCTAGCGGGAGTGGGTGGGAGCAGTACTTC. Protein sequence: CAWSFPTASGSGWEQYF.

The chain has TRBV5-1 and TRBJ1-6; TRBD1 might be the D (5 bases). V shed 0 bases and J shed 7 bases, with 11 bases lying between them. Germline V CDR1 and CDR2: SGHRS, YFSETQ. This CDR3 comprises 15 residues. This chain's CDR3 is CASSLDGTENSPLHF. CDR3 bases: TGCGCCAGCAGCTTGGATGGGACGGAGAATTCACCCCTCCACTTT.

The V and J genes are TRBV7-3 and TRBJ1-1; tentatively, D is TRBD1 (6 bases). With 5 bases removed from V and 5 bases from J, the gap between germline ends came to 24 bases. The CDR3 consists of 17 residues. CDR1 is SGHTA and CDR2 is FQGTGA in the germline V gene. CDR3 nucleotide sequence: TGTGCCAGCAGCCCAGGGGCGCCAAGAACTCGTGCAACTGAAGCTTTCTTT. Its protein is CASSPGAPRTRATEAFF.

V is TRBV19 and J is TRBJ1-1; 11 bases agree with TRBD1. J was trimmed by 5 bases and V by 9 bases; bases with no gene match: 5. CDR3 size: 13 residues. Germline CDR1 LNHDA, CDR2 SQIVND (reference sequence). The CDR3 coding sequence is TGTGCCAGCGGGGGACAGGGGGATACTGAAGCTTTCTTT. Protein: CASGGQGDTEAFF.

The chain combines TRBV11-2 with TRBJ2-3; 13 nucleotides match TRBD2. Trimming removed 5 bases from V and 10 bases from J; junction bases left unmatched: 3. Per the germline V gene, CDR1 is SGHAT and CDR2 is FQNNGV. This CDR3 spans 13 amino acids. The CDR3 loop reads CASSPGLAGAQYF. CDR3 nucleotide sequence: TGTGCCAGCAGCCCCGGACTAGCGGGAGCGCAGTATTTT.

V is TRBV3-1 (or the pseudogene TRBV3-2) and J is TRBJ1-1; D gene uncertain. Germline values: CDR1 LGHDT, CDR2 YNNKEL (reference sequence). The CDR3 has 12 amino acids. Trimming removed 1 base at V and 2 bases at J, with 2 bases between. This CDR3 is CASSQGNTEAFF. The CDR3 DNA follows: TGTGCCAGCAGCCAAGGTAACACTGAAGCTTTCTTT.

The gene calls are TRBV11-1 and TRBJ2-5; TRBD2 agrees at 13 bases. Germline values: CDR1 SGHAT, CDR2 FQDESV (reference sequence). The CDR3 contains 15 residues. The V and J ends lost 5 bases and 5 bases, in that order; junction bases with no gene match: 5. CDR3 nucleotides: TGTGCCAGCAGCCTCACTAGCGGGAGGGCCGAGACCCAGTACTTC. Translating gives CASSLTSGRAETQYF.

CDR3 bases: TGCGCCAGCAGCCTGGGACTGGAATCCTACGAGCAGTACTTC. Translated, it gives CASSLGLESYEQYF. The rearrangement joins TRBV5-1 to TRBJ2-7; tentatively, D is TRBD2 (6 bases). Germline V gives CDR1 SGHRS, CDR2 YFSETQ. CDR3 length: 14 residues. Trimming cost V 4 bases and J 1 base, with 12 bases left between them.

J is TRBJ2-1 and V is TRBV19; D remains ambiguous. The length of the CDR3 is 13 residues. Germline assignment: CDR1 LNHDA and CDR2 SQIVND (reference sequence). V shed 6 bases and J shed 9 bases, with 15 bases lying between them. The CDR3 DNA reads TGTGCCAGTAGGGCCGCCCCGGACCGTGAGCAGTTCTTC. Residues: CASRAAPDREQFF.

The rearrangement uses TRBV27 and TRBJ2-3; 10 bases fit TRBD2. The CDR3 has 20 residues. J lost 0 bases, V lost 1 base, and 13 bases had no gene match. Germline V gene lookup returns CDR1 MNHEY and CDR2 SMNVEV (reference sequence). The CDR3 DNA is TGTGCCAGCAGTTTATACCTCGAGAAGCGGGAGGGCCTTAGCACAGATACGCAGTATTTT. This translates into CASSLYLEKREGLSTDTQYF.

The gene calls are TRBV30 and TRBJ2-7; TRBD2 is a possible D gene (6 bases). The CDR3 runs 11 residues. Germline V CDR1 and CDR2: GTSNPN, SVGIG (reference sequence). Trimming removed 4 bases from V and 6 bases from J, with 10 bases in between. CDR3 sequence reads: CAWTSAGEQYF. The CDR3 bases are TGTGCCTGGACTAGCGCGGGCGAGCAGTACTTC.

This chain joins TRBV19 and TRBJ2-2, with D possibly TRBD1 on 6 matching bases. Trimming removed 6 bases at V and 6 bases at J, with 14 bases between. Germline CDR1 and CDR2: LNHDA and SQIVND (reference sequence). The CDR3 length is 14 residues. DNA of the CDR3: TGTGCCAGTAGCTCAGGGGCTTCGGCCGGGGAGCTGTTTTTT. The encoded protein is CASSSGASAGELFF.

The chain joins TRBV19 to TRBJ1-6, with D unresolved. The germline V gene has CDR1 LNHDA and CDR2 SQIVND (reference sequence). The CDR3 extends over 13 amino acids. Trimming took 9 bases from V and 1 from J, leaving 7 bases between them. CDR3 protein: CASAVSYNSPLHF. In DNA form, the CDR3 reads TGTGCCAGCGCAGTATCCTATAATTCACCCCTCCACTTT.

This clone was seen once. The chain carries TRBV30 and TRBJ2-1; 10 nucleotides agree with TRBD1. The length of the CDR3 is 15 residues. The ends lost 4 bases at V and 6 bases at J; junction bases unmatched: 9. Per germline, CDR1 GTSNPN and CDR2 SVGIG (reference sequence). The CDR3 spells CAWKRAGQGTNEQFF. The CDR3 DNA reads TGTGCCTGGAAGAGGGCGGGACAGGGGACCAATGAGCAGTTCTTC.